The text below deals with one T cell receptor beta chain. The antigen remains unidentified. These data belong to a study of radiation and T cells in renal cell carcinoma. Points from the study as a whole: Top tumor clonotypes rose in blood 2 weeks post-radiation, then contracted. Baseline intratumoral clonotype presence is unknown without pretreatment biopsies.

Time point given: baseline pretreatment blood. Regarding treatment: 15 Gy SBRT to primary tumor, nephrectomy 4 weeks later. Radiation-treated patients gave blood at baseline, week 2 and week 4. This renal cell carcinoma was of the clear cell type. In germline, CDR1 is MDHEN, CDR2 SYDVKM. The V gene lost 6 bases and the J gene lost 13 bases, with 12 bases spanning the gap. This CDR3 spans 10 amino acids. Assay: immunoSEQ multiplex PCR; the TCRdb copy retains only in-frame clones and omits some. This table holds about 130,000 clones, roughly 90% found once. The chain is built from TRBV28 and TRBJ1-2; possibly TRBD1 for D (6 bases). The sequencing here drew on blood, taken from a patient whose treatment included radiotherapy and nephrectomy. The origin of this receptor is a woman in her fifties or sixties with renal cell carcinoma. CDR3 nucleotides: TGTGCCAGCAGCCACAGGGTACCCACCTTC. Its protein product is CASSHRVPTF.